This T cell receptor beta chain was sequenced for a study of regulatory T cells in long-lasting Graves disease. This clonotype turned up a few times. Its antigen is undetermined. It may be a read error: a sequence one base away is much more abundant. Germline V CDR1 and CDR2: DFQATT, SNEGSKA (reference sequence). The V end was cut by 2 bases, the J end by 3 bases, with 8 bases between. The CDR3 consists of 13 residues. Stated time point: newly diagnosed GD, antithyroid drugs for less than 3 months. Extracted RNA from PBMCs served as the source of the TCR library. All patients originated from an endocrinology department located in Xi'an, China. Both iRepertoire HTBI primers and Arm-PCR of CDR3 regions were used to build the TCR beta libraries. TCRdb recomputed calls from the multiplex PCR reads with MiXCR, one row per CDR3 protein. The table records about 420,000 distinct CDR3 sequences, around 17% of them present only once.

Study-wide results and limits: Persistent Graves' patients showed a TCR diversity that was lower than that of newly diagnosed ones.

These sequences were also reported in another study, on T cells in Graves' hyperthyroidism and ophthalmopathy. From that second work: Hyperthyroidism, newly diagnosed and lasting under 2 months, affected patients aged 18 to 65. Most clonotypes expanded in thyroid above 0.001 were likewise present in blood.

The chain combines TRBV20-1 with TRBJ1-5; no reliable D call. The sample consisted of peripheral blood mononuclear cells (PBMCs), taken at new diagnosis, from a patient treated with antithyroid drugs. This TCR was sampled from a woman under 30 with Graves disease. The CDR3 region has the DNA TGCAGTGCTAGAAAGGGAGTCAATCAGCCCCAGCATTTT. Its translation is CSARKGVNQPQHF.